Below are 12 T cell receptor beta chains sequenced from a single sample in a study of blood T cell repertoires in COVID-19. Sequencing used immunoSEQ multiplex PCR; TCRdb keeps in-frame clones, though not all of them. The repertoire holds approximately 200,000 clones, with 84% as singletons. Sequenced material: PBMCs or T cells enriched from blood (not recorded which). The receptors come from a woman aged 25 to 39 who had recovered from COVID-19.

This clone was counted only a few times. The chain combines TRBV5-8 with TRBJ1-5, with D unresolved. Germline-derived CDR1 and CDR2 are SGHTS and YDEGEE. There are 12 residues in the CDR3. Trimming took 2 bases from V and 3 from J, leaving 3 bases between them. CDR3 sequence reads: CASSFHNQPQHF. The CDR3 bases are TGTGCCAGCAGCTTCCACAATCAGCCCCAGCATTTT.

The CDR3 spells CASSHEGVGSPLHF. The CDR3 region has the DNA TGTGCCAGCAGCCATGAGGGGGTAGGATCACCCCTCCACTTT. The V and J genes are TRBV14 and TRBJ1-6; D may be TRBD1 (6 bases). Germline V gene data show CDR1 as SGHDN and CDR2 as FVKESK. The CDR3 consists of 14 residues. The V gene lost 3 bases and the J gene lost 10 bases, with 13 bases spanning the gap.

The chain links TRBV27 to TRBJ1-2, with a tentative D call TRBD1 (5 bases). This CDR3 has 16 residues. Trimming stripped 6 bases from V and 4 bases from J, with 21 bases between. Germline assignment: CDR1 MNHEY and CDR2 SMNVEV (reference sequence). The CDR3 sequence: CASRPKGQPPGYGYTF. CDR3 nucleotides: TGTGCCAGCAGACCGAAGGGGCAACCGCCGGGCTATGGCTACACCTTC.

The chain joins TRBV11-3 to TRBJ2-5; TRBD2 might be the D (5 bases). CDR3 length: 15 residues. Trimming cost V 1 base and J 5 bases, with 14 bases left between them. Germline V gene lookup returns CDR1 SGHNT and CDR2 YENEEA. The CDR3 sequence: CASSLVAGGLETQYF. CDR3 nucleotide sequence: TGTGCCAGCAGCTTAGTGGCAGGAGGTCTGGAGACCCAGTACTTC.

The rearrangement joins TRBV11-2 to TRBJ2-5, with 16 bases matching TRBD2. This CDR3 spans 17 amino acids. The germline gives CDR1 SGHAT, CDR2 FQNNGV. Trimming cost V 4 bases and J 6 bases; bases outside gene matches: 8. CDR3 sequence (DNA): TGTGCCAGCAGCTGGGGACTAGCGGGAGGGAATTCGAAGACCCAGTACTTC. Amino acids: CASSWGLAGGNSKTQYF. The entire variable domain, with the rest obtained from reference TRBV11-2 and TRBJ2-5, is as follows: EAGVAQSPRYKIIEKRQSVAFWCNPISGHATLYWYQQILGQGPKLLIQFQNNGVVDDSQLPKDRFSAERLKGVDSTLKIQPAKLEDSAVYLCASSWGLAGGNSKTQYFGPGTRLLVL.

This chain connects TRBV11-3 to TRBJ2-1; 7 bases are a match to TRBD1. Germline assignment: CDR1 SGHNT and CDR2 YENEEA. V shed 5 bases and J 9 bases; nucleotides not matched to a gene: 10. The CDR3 length is 14 residues. This CDR3 reads CASSTGQGVSEQFF. The CDR3 DNA reads TGTGCCAGCAGCACGGGGCAGGGGGTAAGTGAGCAGTTCTTC.

This chain joins TRBV5-1 and TRBJ1-1; 9 positions agree with TRBD1. Germline V lookup: CDR1 SGHRS, CDR2 YFSETQ. V shed 4 bases and J 0 bases; nucleotides not matched to a gene: 10. CDR3 size: 17 residues. For the CDR3, the DNA is TGCGCCAGCAGCGCTGAAACAGGGGGCCCTTTGAACACTGAAGCTTTCTTT. This codes for CASSAETGGPLNTEAFF.

The genes are TRBV7-9 and TRBJ2-6, with D possibly matching TRBD2 (7 bases). The V end was cut by 5 bases, the J end by 2 bases, with 19 bases between. The CDR3 covers 18 residues. Per the germline V gene, CDR1 is SEHNR and CDR2 is FQNEAQ (reference sequence). Here the CDR3 reads CASSPRGGGGAGANVLTF. The DNA of the CDR3 is TGTGCCAGCAGCCCTAGGGGCGGGGGCGGTGCTGGGGCCAACGTCCTGACTTTC.

The gene calls are TRBV19 and TRBJ1-1, with D hard to call. The CDR3 is 13 residues long. Germline CDR1 LNHDA, CDR2 SQIVND (reference sequence). V was clipped by 4 bases and J by 2 bases, with 8 bases between them. The CDR3 DNA follows: TGTGCCAGTAGTACCCACAGAAACACTGAAGCTTTCTTT. It codes for CASSTHRNTEAFF. The variable domain in full, with the rest retrieved from reference TRBV19 and TRBJ1-1, is DGGITQSPKYLFRKEGQNVTLSCEQNLNHDAMYWYRQDPGQGLRLIYYSQIVNDFQKGDIAEGYSVSREKKESFPLTVTSAQKNPTAFYLCASSTHRNTEAFFGQGTRLTVV.

This clone was observed once. This chain joins TRBV20-1 and TRBJ2-3, with D perhaps TRBD2 (6 bases). CDR1 is DFQATT, CDR2 SNEGSKA, per germline (reference sequence). This CDR3 contains 17 residues. V gave up 3 bases and J gave up 2 bases, with 21 bases separating them. The CDR3 here is CSASSGLSSESTDTQYF. The DNA of the CDR3 is TGCAGTGCTAGTTCGGGCTTGTCTAGCGAATCCACAGATACGCAGTATTTT.

This chain connects TRBV24-1 to TRBJ2-3; the D gene is possibly TRBD1 (5 bases). The CDR3 is 15 residues long. V was pared by 5 bases and J by 3 bases, with 14 bases between. Germline assignment: CDR1 KGHDR and CDR2 SFDVKD. The CDR3 coding sequence is TGTGCCACCAGTGGGACACCGACGGGTACAGATACGCAGTATTTT. This encodes CATSGTPTGTDTQYF.

The V gene is TRBV3-1 (or the pseudogene TRBV3-2), the J gene TRBJ2-3; weak D call: TRBD2 (7 bases). Per germline, CDR1 LGHDT and CDR2 YNNKEL (reference sequence). With 4 bases removed from V and 5 bases from J, the gap between germline ends came to 19 bases. CDR3 length: 16 amino acids. The CDR3 protein is CASSPEGGARGDTQYF. The CDR3 DNA is TGTGCCAGCAGCCCGGAAGGGGGGGCGAGGGGAGATACGCAGTATTTT.